The 23 T cell receptor beta chains reported below all come from one sample, sequenced in a study of read filtering for tumor transcriptome and immune sequencing. This library used approximately 370 ng RNA and molecular barcoded adaptors spanning alpha/delta and beta/gamma chains. TCRdb processed the reads anew with MiXCR; each CDR3 protein has one entry. Of about 130,000 distinct CDR3 sequences listed, 10% to 15% are singletons. Sequenced: a population of CD138-negative cells sorted from bone marrow. The receptors stem from a donor aged 40 or over with multiple myeloma.

Turning to this clonotype: A read error may be the cause here, since a much bigger clone is one base away. Lacking the conserved final phenylalanine or tryptophan, this CDR3 likely reflects a read error. V is TRBV6-6 and J is TRBJ2-3; 9 bases match TRBD2. From germline, CDR1 is MNHNY and CDR2 SVGAGI (reference sequence). This CDR3 region has 13 residues. The V segment lost 5 bases and the J segment 5 bases; nucleotides outside the gene matches: 2. CDR3: CASSRTSEDTQYS. CDR3 coding DNA: TGTGCCAGCAGTCGGACTAGCGAAGATACGCAGTATTCT.

In this sample, this clonotype turned up many times. The chain combines TRBV6-1 with TRBJ2-3; 10 bases match TRBD2. CDR3 length: 15 amino acids. Per the germline V gene, CDR1 is MNHNS and CDR2 is SASEGT. The J segment lost 4 bases and the V segment lost 10 bases, leaving 11 bases of the junction unmatched. The CDR3 is CATSVMTSGPDTQYF. DNA for the CDR3: TGTGCCACTTCGGTTATGACTAGCGGGCCAGATACGCAGTATTTT.

This clonotype was recorded at least ten times. CDR3 DNA sequence: TGTGCCAGCAGTTACCCACCGGGACTAGGGGAGACCCAGTACTTC. It encodes CASSYPPGLGETQYF. The V gene is TRBV7-9, the J gene TRBJ2-5, with 8 bases lining up with TRBD2. Germline V gene lookup returns CDR1 SEHNR and CDR2 FQNEAQ (reference sequence). This CDR3 spans 15 amino acids. Unmatched junction bases numbered 11, after V lost 6 bases and J lost 5 bases.

This clonotype was observed at least ten times. The V and J genes are TRBV30 and TRBJ2-2; D not resolved. The germline CDR1 and CDR2 sequences are GTSNPN and SVGIG (reference sequence). The length of the CDR3 is 13 residues. The ends were cut back, 0 bases at V and 6 bases at J, with 8 bases in the middle. The CDR3 DNA reads TGTGCCTGGAGTGTCCGAACCGCCGGGGAGCTGTTTTTT. It specifies CAWSVRTAGELFF.

This clonotype is classed as medium-sized. The chain combines TRBV7-9 with TRBJ2-1; 8 positions match TRBD2. This CDR3 spans 15 amino acids. J gave up 0 bases and V 3 bases, and 1 base lay outside the gene matches. Germline CDR1 is SEHNR and CDR2 is FQNEAQ (reference sequence). The DNA for the CDR3 is TGTGCCAGCAGCTTGAGCGGGAGCTCCTACAATGAGCAGTTCTTC. Translated: CASSLSGSSYNEQFF. Full variable domain (rest looked up from reference TRBV7-9 and TRBJ2-1): DTGVSQNPRHKITKRGQNVTFRCDPISEHNRLYWYRQTLGQGPEFLTYFQNEAQLEKSRLLSDRFSAERPKGSFSTLEIQRTEQGDSAMYLCASSLSGSSYNEQFFGPGTRLTVL.

This clonotype was detected ten times or more. The V and J genes are TRBV30 and TRBJ1-1, with D possibly being TRBD1 (5 bases). The CDR3 consists of 14 residues. Trimming removed 3 bases from V and 1 base from J, with 12 bases in between. CDR1 is GTSNPN, CDR2 SVGIG, per germline (reference sequence). The CDR3 loop reads CAWRRPGRNTEAFF. The CDR3 nucleotides read TGTGCCTGGAGACGTCCAGGGAGGAACACTGAAGCTTTCTTT.

This clonotype occurred many times. The chain employs TRBV7-2 and TRBJ2-3; the match to TRBD2 covers 10 bases. V lost 1 base, J lost 5 bases, and 6 bases stayed unmatched. The CDR3 is made up of 16 amino acids. Germline assignment: CDR1 SGHTA and CDR2 FQGNSA. CDR3 residues: CASSLGAGGQGDTQYF. CDR3 bases: TGTGCCAGCAGCTTAGGAGCGGGAGGGCAGGGAGATACGCAGTATTTT.

In this sample, this clonotype turned up many times. The chain recombines TRBV6-6 with TRBJ1-6; tentative D call: TRBD1 (6 bases). Germline-derived CDR1 and CDR2 are MNHNY and SVGAGI (reference sequence). Trimming took off 2 bases at V and 5 bases at J, with 7 bases between the two ends. The CDR3 runs to 14 residues. The CDR3 DNA reads TGTGCCAGCAGTTACCGGGACAATAATTCACCCCTCCACTTT. Translation gives CASSYRDNNSPLHF.

There are many counts of this clonotype. The CDR3 is CSADQTASTDTQYF. DNA for the CDR3: TGCAGCGCCGACCAGACCGCTAGCACAGATACGCAGTATTTT. V gene TRBV29-1 combines with J gene TRBJ2-3; no reliable D call. Germline V CDR1 and CDR2: SQVTM, ANQGSEA. The CDR3 loop spans 14 amino acids. The V gene lost 7 bases and the J gene lost 0 bases, with 14 bases spanning the gap.

This clonotype showed up many times. The chain joins TRBV7-2 to TRBJ2-2; TRBD2 agrees at 8 bases. After removal of 5 bases from V and 4 bases from J, the junction contained 3 bases not matched to a gene. The CDR3 is 14 residues long. CDR1 and CDR2 (germline): SGHTA, FQGNSA. CDR3 region: CASSPGLATGELFF. CDR3 bases: TGTGCCAGCAGCCCTGGACTAGCCACCGGGGAGCTGTTTTTT.

In its sample, this clonotype was seen many times. The chain employs TRBV29-1 and TRBJ2-5; TRBD1 matches at 11 bases. V lost 7 bases and J lost 4; bases outside the gene matches: 5. The length of the CDR3 is 13 residues. Looked up from germline, CDR1 is SQVTM and CDR2 is ANQGSEA. The chain's CDR3 is CSAGTGGSETQYF. The CDR3 nucleotides are TGCAGCGCCGGGACAGGGGGGTCAGAGACCCAGTACTTC.

There are a few counts of this clonotype. The chain uses TRBV28 and TRBJ1-1; tentative D call: TRBD1 (6 bases). Deletions cut 1 base from V and 10 bases from J, with 13 bases between. CDR1 is MDHEN and CDR2 is SYDVKM in the germline V gene. CDR3 size: 13 residues. The CDR3 reads CASSLFMTGRAFF. The CDR3 region has the DNA TGTGCCAGCAGTTTATTTATGACAGGAAGAGCTTTCTTT.

This clonotype was observed many times. This rearrangement joins TRBV9 to TRBJ2-7; possibly TRBD2 for D (6 bases). The germline V gene encodes CDR1 SGDLS and CDR2 YYNGEE. CDR3 length equals 13 residues. The germline V and J ends were trimmed by 0 bases and 5 bases, with 9 bases remaining between them. The CDR3 nucleotides read TGTGCCAGCAGCGTAGCGGGAGTTGACGAGCAGTACTTC. Residues: CASSVAGVDEQYF.

This clonotype has at least ten counts. The gene calls are TRBV11-2 and TRBJ1-1, with a tentative D call TRBD1 (6 bases). This CDR3 is built from 16 residues. The V and J ends lost 4 bases and 6 bases respectively, with 21 bases between them. The germline V gene encodes CDR1 SGHAT and CDR2 FQNNGV. CDR3 region: CASSSVQDRSHPEAFF. Here the CDR3 DNA reads TGTGCCAGCAGCTCAGTACAAGACAGGTCCCATCCTGAAGCTTTCTTT.

There are many counts of this clonotype. This rearrangement joins TRBV21-1 to TRBJ1-5. TRBV21-1 is a known pseudogene. The CDR3 spans 16 residues. DNA for the CDR3: TGTGCCAGCAGCAAAGTCCTAACAGGGCCCCATCAGCCCCAGCATTTT. Translation gives CASSKVLTGPHQPQHF.

The table lists this clonotype with a few counts. J is TRBJ1-5 and V is TRBV11-2; 8 positions match TRBD1. The CDR3 covers 15 residues. The trim removed 0 bases at V and 5 bases at J, leaving 3 bases unmatched. Germline lookup yields CDR1 SGHAT and CDR2 FQNNGV. The CDR3 DNA is TGTGCCAGCAGCTTAGACGCAGGGGGCCATCAGCCCCAGCATTTT. Residues: CASSLDAGGHQPQHF. Full variable domain (remainder filled in from reference TRBV11-2 and TRBJ1-5): EAGVAQSPRYKIIEKRQSVAFWCNPISGHATLYWYQQILGQGPKLLIQFQNNGVVDDSQLPKDRFSAERLKGVDSTLKIQPAKLEDSAVYLCASSLDAGGHQPQHFGDGTRLSIL.

This clonotype showed up many times. This rearrangement joins TRBV5-5 to TRBJ2-7; the match to TRBD1 covers 8 bases. This CDR3 is 14 amino acids long. Germline CDR1 reads SGHKS; CDR2 reads YYEKEE (reference sequence). The V gene end was trimmed by 4 bases and the J gene end by 3 bases; junction bases not matched to a gene: 6. The CDR3 is CASSNGTGHYEQYF. The CDR3 nucleotides read TGTGCCAGCAGCAATGGGACAGGACACTACGAGCAGTACTTC.

This clonotype was detected a few times. V gene TRBV4-1 combines with J gene TRBJ1-5, with D possibly being TRBD1 (5 bases). V lost 0 bases and J lost 9, with 15 bases in between. CDR3 length: 15 residues. Germline CDR1 and CDR2: MGHRA and YSYEKL. Here the CDR3 DNA reads TGCGCCAGCAGCCAAGATCGCGTCCGGGGACGGCCCCAGCATTTT. As protein: CASSQDRVRGRPQHF.

This clonotype came up many times. The rearrangement uses TRBV9 and TRBJ2-1; D gene ambiguous. The CDR3 totals 12 residues. From germline, CDR1 is SGDLS and CDR2 YYNGEE. Trimming removed 3 bases from V and 7 bases from J, with 8 bases in between. The chain's CDR3 is CASSGSRNEQFF. The CDR3 bases are TGTGCCAGCAGCGGAAGTCGTAATGAGCAGTTCTTC.

This clonotype was counted many times. The CDR3 loop reads CASSQGILREGPNEQFF. For the CDR3, the DNA is TGTGCCAGCAGCCAAGGAATCCTCCGCGAGGGCCCCAATGAGCAGTTCTTC. The chain employs TRBV14 and TRBJ2-1, with a weak D call TRBD2 (5 bases). Trimming removed 1 base at V and 6 bases at J, with 19 bases between. Per the germline V gene, CDR1 is SGHDN and CDR2 is FVKESK. The CDR3 runs to 17 residues.

In this sample, this clonotype turned up many times. The chain has TRBV7-2 and TRBJ2-5; TRBD2 might be the D (7 bases). Germline CDR1 and CDR2: SGHTA and FQGNSA. V dropped 7 bases and J dropped 1 base, with 16 bases sitting between them. The CDR3 runs to 15 residues. CDR3 residues: CASTPWGGVQETQYF. Written as DNA, the CDR3 is TGTGCCAGCACCCCGTGGGGGGGCGTCCAAGAGACCCAGTACTTC.

This clonotype was seen only a few times. This chain links TRBV19 with TRBJ2-1; D uncertain. The V end was cut by 1 base, the J end by 2 bases, with 9 bases between. Germline-derived CDR1 and CDR2 are LNHDA and SQIVND (reference sequence). The CDR3 is 15 residues long. The CDR3 reads CASSIGDNTYNEQFF. Here the CDR3 DNA reads TGTGCCAGTAGTATAGGTGACAACACCTACAATGAGCAGTTCTTC.

At least ten counts were recorded for this clonotype. The genes are TRBV5-1 and TRBJ1-6; no reliable D call. V dropped 0 bases and J dropped 7 bases, with 11 bases sitting between them. Germline CDR1 SGHRS, CDR2 YFSETQ. The CDR3 runs 15 residues. CDR3 nucleotides: TGCGCCAGCAGCTTGGTGTGGGGAGGAAATTCACCCCTCCACTTT. Protein product: CASSLVWGGNSPLHF. The variable domain in full, completed from reference TRBV5-1 and TRBJ1-6, reads KAGVTQTPRYLIKTRGQQVTLSCSPISGHRSVSWYQQTPGQGLQFLFEYFSETQRNKGNFPGRFSGRQFSNSRSEMNVSTLELGDSALYLCASSLVWGGNSPLHFGNGTRLTVT.